This T cell receptor beta chain was obtained from a study of shared clonotypes between healthy human individuals. At the level of the study: Each donor's CD4 naive and CD4 memory cells filled three plates apiece, CD8 naive two, and CD8 memory one.

Each of the donors was a healthy adult who was HIV-negative and had not had a recent acute infection or vaccination. Researchers partitioned CD4+ cells into CD45RA+ naive and CD45RA-negative memory subsets. It was across several immunoSEQ plates that each subset's genomic DNA was evenly split. Libraries were prepared by immunoSEQ multiplex PCR; TCRdb keeps only in-frame clonotypes and omits some of them. In the table there are roughly 2 million clones, under 97% of which are singletons. The TCR comes from a man between 18 and 35 years old in good health. Sequencing used naive CD4+ T cells sorted from blood. Described subset: CD45RA+ positively selected.

CDR3 in DNA: TGTGCCAGCAGTTCTCCCCCGGGACAGGGGCCCGAAAAACTGTTTTTT. It is translated as CASSSPPGQGPEKLFF. The rearrangement links TRBV28 to TRBJ1-4; 10 nucleotides line up with TRBD1. This CDR3 has 16 residues. J lost 8 bases, V lost 4 bases, and 10 bases had no gene match. Per the germline V gene, CDR1 is MDHEN and CDR2 is SYDVKM.